The 8 T cell receptor beta chains listed next were all sequenced from one sample in a study of shared clonotypes between healthy human individuals (dated by TCRdb to about 2020). Library creation used the immunoSEQ multiplex PCR assay. Sourced from immuneACCESS, this table was stored by TCRdb with only in-frame sequences that have V and J called. A share of the clones is absent; for the studies checked, an unresolved V gene accounts for under half, and the remainder has no known explanation. A total of nearly 1 million clones appear in this sample, over 60% of them only once. The ten most abundant clones make up approximately 1.5% of the sample. The sequencing sample was made of memory CD4+ T cells sorted from blood. The meaning of the sample's cell subset or site label: CD45RA-negative fraction. The receptors originated from a man younger than 30 in good health.

This chain connects TRBV4-3 to TRBJ2-6, with 8 bases identical to TRBD1. The CDR3 covers 18 residues. Trimming took 1 base from V and 2 from J; bases not matched to a gene: 7. Germline V CDR1 and CDR2: LGHNA, YSLEER. The DNA for the CDR3 is TGCGCCAGCAGCCAAGGAGGACAGGGTTTGACTGGGGCCAACGTCCTGACTTTC. It translates to CASSQGGQGLTGANVLTF.

The chain has TRBV10-2 and TRBJ2-2; tentatively, D is TRBD1 (5 bases). V was clipped by 3 bases and J by 5 bases, with 10 bases between them. The CDR3 has 14 residues. Germline values: CDR1 WSHSY, CDR2 SAAADI. The CDR3, as DNA: TGCGCCAGCAGTGAAATTTCAGGGACCGGGGAGCTGTTTTTT. The encoded protein is CASSEISGTGELFF.

The chain employs TRBV25-1 and TRBJ1-2, with TRBD1 matching 9 bases. Germline-derived CDR1 and CDR2 are MGHDK and SYGVNS. There are 15 residues in the CDR3. The trim removed 2 bases at V and 8 bases at J, leaving 9 bases unmatched. This CDR3 is CASSENRGQTNGYTF. CDR3 nucleotide sequence: TGTGCCAGCAGTGAAAACAGGGGGCAAACCAACGGCTACACCTTC.

CDR3 sequence: CASTDRVYGYTF. Here the CDR3 DNA reads TGTGCCAGTACCGACAGAGTCTATGGCTACACCTTC. The genes are TRBV6-1 and TRBJ1-2; a weak D match, TRBD1 (5 bases). V gave up 9 bases and J gave up 4 bases, with 12 bases separating them. Looked up from germline, CDR1 is MNHNS and CDR2 is SASEGT. The CDR3 totals 12 residues.

This clone was seen more than once but under ten times. V is TRBV19 and J is TRBJ2-7, with D perhaps given as TRBD1 or TRBD2 (5 bases each). The ends were cut back, 6 bases at V and 3 bases at J, with 15 bases in the middle. Germline V gives CDR1 LNHDA, CDR2 SQIVND (reference sequence). The CDR3 consists of 14 residues. The CDR3 loop reads CASSPPGPIYEQYF. CDR3 DNA: TGTGCCAGTAGCCCTCCGGGACCAATCTACGAGCAGTACTTC.

V usage is TRBV6-1 and J usage is TRBJ1-6, with D uncertain. V dropped 2 bases and J dropped 0 bases, with 8 bases sitting between them. CDR1 and CDR2 (germline): MNHNS, SASEGT. The CDR3 is made up of 16 amino acids. The CDR3 sequence is CASSELSGSYNSPLHF. DNA for the CDR3: TGTGCCAGCAGTGAACTCTCGGGCTCCTATAATTCACCCCTCCACTTT.

The rearrangement joins TRBV7-2 to TRBJ2-1; 9 positions agree with TRBD2. The CDR3 extends over 15 amino acids. Germline values: CDR1 SGHTA, CDR2 FQGNSA. The junction had 5 bases not matched to a gene; V was cut back by 5 bases and J by 3 bases. The CDR3 protein is CASSISGSLYNEQFF. The DNA for the CDR3 is TGTGCCAGCAGCATTAGCGGGAGCCTCTACAATGAGCAGTTCTTC.

This clone was counted only a few times. The chain carries TRBV7-2 and TRBJ1-3; D is ambiguous. V was trimmed by 0 bases and J by 4 bases, leaving 4 bases between them. This CDR3 is 13 amino acids long. Per germline, CDR1 SGHTA and CDR2 FQGNSA. This CDR3 reads CASSLAQGNTIYF. For the CDR3, the DNA is TGTGCCAGCAGCTTAGCTCAGGGAAACACCATATATTTT. Full variable domain (rest looked up from reference TRBV7-2 and TRBJ1-3): GAGVSQSPSNKVTEKGKDVELRCDPISGHTALYWYRQSLGQGLEFLIYFQGNSAPDKSGLPSDRFSAERTGGSVSTLTIQRTQQEDSAVYLCASSLAQGNTIYFGEGSWLTVV.